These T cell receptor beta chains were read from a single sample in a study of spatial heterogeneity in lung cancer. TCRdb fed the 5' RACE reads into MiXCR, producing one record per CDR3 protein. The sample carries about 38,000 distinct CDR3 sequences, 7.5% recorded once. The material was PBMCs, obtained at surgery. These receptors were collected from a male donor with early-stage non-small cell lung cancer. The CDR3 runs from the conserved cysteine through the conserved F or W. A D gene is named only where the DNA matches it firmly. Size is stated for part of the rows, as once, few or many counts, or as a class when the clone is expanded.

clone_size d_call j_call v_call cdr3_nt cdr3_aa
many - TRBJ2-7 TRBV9 TGTGCCAGCAGCGCCTTCGACGGCTCCTACGAGCAGTACTTC CASSAFDGSYEQYF
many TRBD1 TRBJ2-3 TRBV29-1 TGCAGCGTTGAGCGGACAGGGGGTGCAGATACGCAGTATTTT CSVERTGGADTQYF
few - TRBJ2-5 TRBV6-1 TGTGCCAGCAGTGAAGACCGGACCACTGCCAAGGAGACCCAGTACTTC CASSEDRTTAKETQYF
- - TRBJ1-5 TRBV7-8 TGTGCCAGCAGCTTAGGATACCCTAGCAATCAGCCCCAGCATTTT CASSLGYPSNQPQHF
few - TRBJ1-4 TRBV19 TGTGCCAGTAGTATGACGGTTTCAAATGAAAAACTGTTTTTT CASSMTVSNEKLFF
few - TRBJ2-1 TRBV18 TGTGCCAGCTCGACCGGCCAGGGCGAGCAGTTCTTC CASSTGQGEQFF
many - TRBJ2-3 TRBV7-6 TGTGCCAGCAGCTTAAACACCCCCACAGATACGCAGTATTTT CASSLNTPTDTQYF
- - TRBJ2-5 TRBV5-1 TGCGCCAGCAGCTTTCCGGGTGAAGAGACCCAGTACTTC CASSFPGEETQYF
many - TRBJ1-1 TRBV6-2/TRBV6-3 TGTGCCAGCAGCCCTGGACGGACCCGAAGACTTAACACTGAAGCTTTCTTT CASSPGRTRRLNTEAFF
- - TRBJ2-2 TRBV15 TGTGCCACCAGCAGAGATAGACAGGAGAACACCGGGGAGCTGTTTTTT CATSRDRQENTGELFF
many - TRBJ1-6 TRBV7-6 TGTGCCAGCAGCCCCATGGGGGGACCCAATTCACCCCTCCACTTT CASSPMGGPNSPLHF
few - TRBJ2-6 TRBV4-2 TGTGCCAGCAGCGAAACCGTAGGGTCTGGGGCCAACGTCCTGACTTTC CASSETVGSGANVLTF
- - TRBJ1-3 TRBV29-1 TGCAGTATACAGGAGGCAGGAAACACCATATATTTT CSIQEAGNTIYF
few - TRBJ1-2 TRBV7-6 TGTGCCAGCAGCTTAGGGGGGCGGAAGGCTTATGGCTACACCTTC CASSLGGRKAYGYTF
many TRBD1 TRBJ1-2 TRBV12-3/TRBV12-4 TGTGCCAGCAGTCCGCGGACAGGGAACGGCCCTTCTAACTATGGCTACACCTTC CASSPRTGNGPSNYGYTF
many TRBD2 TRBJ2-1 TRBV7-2 TGTGCCAGCAGCTTCGGACTAGCGGGAGGAGATGAGCAGTTCTTC CASSFGLAGGDEQFF
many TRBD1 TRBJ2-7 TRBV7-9 TGTGCCAGCAGCAAAACGACAGGGAGTAGGTACGAGCAGTACTTC CASSKTTGSRYEQYF
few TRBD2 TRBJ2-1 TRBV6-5 TGTGCCAGCAGCTCGGGGGGGCTCAACTACTACAATGAGCAGTTCTTC CASSSGGLNYYNEQFF
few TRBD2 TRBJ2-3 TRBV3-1 TGTGCCAGCAGCCAAGATGGAGTAGCGGGGCGGTCCCTCACAGATACGCAGTATTTT CASSQDGVAGRSLTDTQYF
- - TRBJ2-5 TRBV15 TGTGCCACCAGCAGAGATCCGTCTAGTGGGGAGACCCAGTACTTC CATSRDPSSGETQYF
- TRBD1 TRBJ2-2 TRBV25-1 TGTGCCAGCAGAGGACAGGGGGGTACCGGGGAGCTGTTTTTT CASRGQGGTGELFF
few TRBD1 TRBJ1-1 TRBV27 TGTGCCAGCAGCGAGTCCCGGGACAGGGGGCGGGCTTTCTTT CASSESRDRGRAFF
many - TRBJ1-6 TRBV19 TGTGCCACAGAAGTTAGCCCTGATTCACCCCTCCACTTT CATEVSPDSPLHF
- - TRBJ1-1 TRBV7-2 TGTGCCAGCAGCTTATTTGGGATGAACACTGAAGCTTTCTTT CASSLFGMNTEAFF
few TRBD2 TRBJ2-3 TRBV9 TGTGCCAGCAGCTTCGCCCTAGCGGGGGAGCACGTTACGCAGTATTTT CASSFALAGEHVTQYF
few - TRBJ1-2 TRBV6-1 TGTGCCAGCAGTGAAGGTTGGACCGATGGCTACACCTTC CASSEGWTDGYTF
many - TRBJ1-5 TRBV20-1 TGCAGTGCTAGAGATAACCGGGGCGGGCAGCCCCAGCATTTT CSARDNRGGQPQHF
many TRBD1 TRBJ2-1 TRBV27 TGTGCCAGCCGACAGGGGGCGGGCAATGAGCAGTTCTTC CASRQGAGNEQFF
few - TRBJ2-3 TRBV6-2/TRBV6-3 TGTGCCAGCAGTTACCCGGGACGCCCGGATACGCAGTATTTT CASSYPGRPDTQYF
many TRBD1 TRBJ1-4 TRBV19 TGTGCCAGTAGTAGGACAGGGTTGGCTAATGAAAAACTGTTTTTT CASSRTGLANEKLFF
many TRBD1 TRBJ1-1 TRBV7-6 TGTGCCAGCAGCCCCAGGGGGGGCGTTAGGACTGAAGCTTTCTTT CASSPRGGVRTEAFF
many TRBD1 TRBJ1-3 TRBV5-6 TGTGCCAGCAGCCAGAGGGACAGCTCTGGAAACACCATATATTTT CASSQRDSSGNTIYF
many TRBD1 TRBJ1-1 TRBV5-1 TGCGCCAGCAGCAGGACAGGGCATGAAGCTTTCTTT CASSRTGHEAFF
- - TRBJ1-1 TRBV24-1 TGTGCCACCAGTGATCCATCCGGCCCGGCTTTCTTT CATSDPSGPAFF
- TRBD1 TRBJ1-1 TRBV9 TGTGCCAGCAGCGTCGAGGACAGGGGCACTGAAGCTTTCTTT CASSVEDRGTEAFF
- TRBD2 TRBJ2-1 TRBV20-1 TGCAGTGCTAGAGATGGAGCGGGGGACTCCTACAATGAGCAGTTCTTC CSARDGAGDSYNEQFF
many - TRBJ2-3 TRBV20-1 TGCAGTGCCGGGGACCCCCAGCTAGGCACAGATACGCAGTATTTT CSAGDPQLGTDTQYF
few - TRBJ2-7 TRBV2 TGTGCCAGCAGTCTCCGGTACGAGCAGTACTTC CASSLRYEQYF
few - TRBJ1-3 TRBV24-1 TGTGCCACTCCTACAGCCTCTGGAAACACCATATATTTT CATPTASGNTIYF
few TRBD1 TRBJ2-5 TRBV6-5 TGTGCCAGCAGTTACTCCGGACAGGGTTTGGAGACCCAGTACTTC CASSYSGQGLETQYF
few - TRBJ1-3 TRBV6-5 TGTGCCAGCAGTTACTCGTCAGGTCCAAGCTCTGGAAACACCATATATTTT CASSYSSGPSSGNTIYF